This entry describes one T cell receptor (beta chain). This clone was recorded once. The antigen this receptor binds is unknown. No much larger clone exists at a distance of one base, and base qualities are not known. The sample comes from a study of OX40 agonist ivuxolimab in advanced cancers. Context from the whole study: Ivuxolimab was an agonistic, fully human IgG2 monoclonal antibody directed against OX40 (CD134), a costimulatory receptor. Intravenous ivuxolimab was administered to patients every 2 weeks at six dose levels: 0.01, 0.1, 0.3, 1.5, 3 and 10 mg/kg. Peripheral TCRbeta sequencing aimed to test whether ivuxolimab altered TCR sequence diversity and caused clonal T-cell expansion. Partial responses were achieved by three dose-escalation patients, of whom one had hepatocellular carcinoma and two had cutaneous melanoma. In the dose-escalation cohort, more than 75% of patients were male, and the mean age was about 55 years, with a range of about 20 to 90. The paper describes the monotherapy dose-escalation part (N ≈ 50 patients) of the phase I trial of ivuxolimab. Prior anti-PD-1, anti-PD-L1 or anti-CTLA-4 therapy was permitted, and checkpoint inhibitors had been received by less than 45% of dose-escalation patients. Of the roughly 50 dose-escalation patients, hepatocellular carcinoma was present in about 19, melanoma in approximately 15, renal cell carcinoma in 9 and head and neck cancer in 9.

The trial excluded patients who had a history of autoimmune disease or who were on systemic immunosuppression. Peripheral blood for TCR sequencing was drawn from every dose cohort at baseline, at cycle 4 day 1 and at cycle 7 day 1. The samples were drawn from a first-in-human, open-label, multicenter phase I dose-escalation trial of ivuxolimab. Adults with locally advanced or metastatic head and neck squamous cell, hepatocellular, melanoma or renal cell carcinoma were enrolled in the trial. CD4+ and CD8+ T cells were sorted separately from peripheral blood before TCR sequencing. For sequencing of the TCRbeta CDR3 region, genomic DNA was extracted from the sorted cells. The immunoSEQ Assay was used for sequencing of TCRbeta CDR3 regions. TCRdb obtained this table from immuneACCESS and retained in-frame rearrangements with V and J assigned. These tables miss some clones; where compared with another copy, unresolved V genes account for less than half of the shortfall, and the remainder is unexplained. The sample yields 65,000 to 80,000 clones; roughly nine tenths were counted once. Of the sample, around 2.3% falls within the top ten clones.

Beyond this particular receptor, the publication reports: After ivuxolimab, CD8+ T cells had more expanded clones than CD4+ T cells on average. Low levels of normalized T-cell clonal expansion were also shown by some nonresponding patients. At doses from 0.1 to 3.0 mg/kg, clonal expansion was seen in both CD4+ and CD8+ blood T cells between baseline and week 6. In partial responders in the 0.1-3.0 mg/kg groups, normalized peripheral clonal expansion was found to be among the lowest, especially among CD8+ T cells. Antigen specificity was not determined for the clonally expanded peripheral T cells.

The sequence was collected from an adult with an advanced solid tumor such as melanoma, head and neck, liver or kidney cancer. This sample comprised CD4+ or CD8+ T cells sorted from blood, obtained in a trial of the OX40 agonist ivuxolimab.

The encoded CDR3 is CVSGAVGELFF. The DNA sequence reads TGTGTTAGCGGGGCGGTCGGGGAGCTGTTTTTT. The V gene is TRBV27 and the J gene is TRBJ2-2; 8 middle bases align to TRBD2. The germline V gene (reference sequence) provides CDR1 MNHEY and CDR2 SMNVEV. There are 11 amino acids in the CDR3, from cysteine to phenylalanine inclusive. The retained sequence is limited to the CDR3, 33 bases, with the frame set at the first base.